The subject of this entry is one TCR beta chain. The data originate from a study of cytomegalovirus exposure and HLA in healthy donors. PCR employed 60 Vbeta and 13 Jbeta primers. Sequenced by immunoSEQ multiplex PCR; TCRdb stores in-frame clones only, minus some. The sample holds some 170,000 clones, 77% seen once. The clonotype originates from a man aged 25-40 years in good health and CMV-seropositive. Material for sequencing was PBMCs.

The CDR3 reads CASSLVPGQGKDTQYF. The CDR3, as DNA: TGTGCCAGCAGCTTAGTACCGGGACAGGGGAAAGATACGCAGTATTTT. This rearrangement joins TRBV7-2 to TRBJ2-3; 10 bases are shared with TRBD1. There are 16 residues in the CDR3. The V segment lost 1 base and the J segment 5 bases; nucleotides outside the gene matches: 6. Per germline, CDR1 SGHTA and CDR2 FQGNSA.